The next 10 T cell receptor beta chains were all read from a single sample in a study of CD8+CD57+ T cells in acquired aplastic anemia. Using genomic DNA as the template, TCR beta VDJ and CDR3 profiling was carried out. TCRdb redid the calling of the reads with MiXCR, one entry per CDR3 protein. Altogether 150,000 to 200,000 distinct CDR3 sequences are present, around 50% being singletons, with the ten largest covering roughly 13%. Patients chosen for sequencing had CD8+CD57+ cells that had expanded, as shown by flow cytometry. Input material: sorted CD4+, CD8+, or CD8+CD57+ T cells (not recorded which) from PBMCs. These receptor sequences come from a human donor with aplastic anemia.

The rearrangement joins TRBV15 to TRBJ2-1; 8 nucleotides match TRBD1. Germline V gives CDR1 LNHNV, CDR2 YYDKDF (reference sequence). With V trimmed by 8 bases and J by 3 bases, 3 bases remained unmatched. The CDR3 contains 13 residues. In DNA form, the CDR3 reads TGTGCCACCGGACAGGGATTCTACAATGAGCAGTTCTTC. This encodes CATGQGFYNEQFF.

The chain uses TRBV6-5 and TRBJ1-1, with a tentative D call TRBD1 (5 bases). Germline CDR1 reads MNHEY; CDR2 reads SVGAGI. The V and J ends lost 4 bases and 11 bases respectively, with 26 bases between them. CDR3 size: 16 residues. The CDR3 nucleotides read TGTGCCAGCAGTTCCGACTCCGGGCCCCCGAGGGGAGAGGCTTTCTTT. Amino acids: CASSSDSGPPRGEAFF.

This clonotype was seen only a few times. CDR3 amino acids: CATGYGADTQYF. CDR3 nucleotide sequence: TGTGCCACAGGGTATGGCGCAGATACGCAGTATTTT. The rearrangement links TRBV3-1 to TRBJ2-3; maybe TRBD1 (5 bases). V was clipped by 10 bases and J by 4 bases, with 12 bases between them. CDR3 length: 12 residues. Germline CDR1 reads LGHDT; CDR2 reads YNNKEL (reference sequence).

This CDR3 is CASSFQGGGQPQHF. CDR3 DNA sequence: TGTGCCAGCAGTTTTCAAGGGGGCGGTCAGCCCCAGCATTTT. The rearrangement joins TRBV6-1 to TRBJ1-5, with TRBD1 matching over 7 bases. Germline-derived CDR1 and CDR2 are MNHNS and SASEGT. The CDR3 totals 14 residues. V shed 5 bases and J 6 bases; nucleotides not matched to a gene: 7.

This clonotype appeared many times. The chain is built from TRBV6-1 and TRBJ1-2; TRBD1 aligns across 7 bases. CDR3 length: 18 residues. V lost 4 bases to trimming and J lost 5 bases; unmatched junction nucleotides: 19. CDR1 is MNHNS and CDR2 is SASEGT in the germline V gene. The CDR3 sequence is CASSAHEQGDLHIYGYTF. CDR3 DNA sequence: TGTGCCAGCAGTGCCCACGAGCAGGGGGACCTGCACATATATGGCTACACCTTC.

The V gene is TRBV19, the J gene TRBJ2-5, with a tentative D call TRBD1 (6 bases). With 8 bases removed from V and 9 bases from J, the gap between germline ends came to 19 bases. The germline gives CDR1 LNHDA, CDR2 SQIVND (reference sequence). The CDR3 totals 13 residues. DNA for the CDR3: TGTGCCAGTGGGGGCAGGGACGGTCAGCCCCAGTACTTC. This sequence encodes CASGGRDGQPQYF.

Ten or more counts support this clonotype. The V call is TRBV6-1, the J call TRBJ1-1, with 7 bases aligning to TRBD1. Germline trimming cut 5 bases from V and 6 bases from J; bases unmatched to any gene: 3. Germline V gene data show CDR1 as MNHNS and CDR2 as SASEGT. The CDR3 loop spans 12 amino acids. CDR3 protein: CASSIQGAEAFF. The DNA of the CDR3 is TGTGCCAGCAGTATCCAGGGGGCTGAAGCTTTCTTT.

The genes are TRBV5-6 and TRBJ1-1, with D perhaps TRBD1 (5 bases). The germline V gene encodes CDR1 SGHDT and CDR2 YYEEEE. The CDR3 sequence is 15 residues long. V was clipped by 1 base and J by 1 base, with 11 bases between them. The CDR3 DNA follows: TGTGCCAGCAGCTTGATTTGGGGCGGGAACACTGAAGCTTTCTTT. Its translation: CASSLIWGGNTEAFF. Drawing the rest from reference TRBV5-6 and TRBJ1-1, the complete variable domain is DAGVTQSPTHLIKTRGQQVTLRCSPKSGHDTVSWYQQALGQGPQFIFQYYEEEERQRGNFPDRFSGHQFPNYSSELNVNALLLGDSALYLCASSLIWGGNTEAFFGQGTRLTVV.

V gene TRBV4-3 combines with J gene TRBJ2-2, with a weak D call TRBD2 (5 bases). Deletions cut 4 bases from V and 4 bases from J, with 13 bases between. The CDR3 loop spans 15 amino acids. Germline-derived CDR1 and CDR2 are LGHNA and YSLEER. CDR3 bases: TGCGCCAGCAGCCCAAAACCGGGAACCACCGGGGAGCTGTTTTTT. It specifies CASSPKPGTTGELFF.

This clonotype was seen once. The rearrangement links TRBV10-3 to TRBJ2-1; 9 bases are shared with TRBD1. CDR1 ENHRY and CDR2 SYGVKD come from the germline V gene. The CDR3 runs to 15 residues. V trimming: 6 bases; J trimming: 8 bases; junction bases outside the gene matches: 11. CDR3 amino acids: CAIRGGQGKAYEQFF. The CDR3 coding sequence is TGTGCCATCAGGGGGGGACAGGGAAAAGCCTATGAGCAGTTCTTC.